One sample yielded the 3 T cell receptor beta chains listed below, sequenced in a study of blood T cells in healthy people across ages (dated by TCRdb to between 2015 and 2016). The method behind the library was 5' RACE. TCRdb records Illumina HiSeq 2500 as the sequencer. A second about 7 to 11 cycle PCR used a sample-barcoded 5' primer and a J-beta primer mix. The public reads were quality trimmed at Q25 with fastp and then assembled into clones with MiXCR by TCRdb, keeping productive beta chains. Each CDR3 protein appears once, grouped with its most common genes and DNA. This sample comprises under 2 million distinct CDR3 sequences, about 31% of them detected only once. The top ten constitute around 11% of the sample. Sequenced material: blood. Every receptor here comes from a woman aged 25 to 39 in good health.

Concerning this clonotype itself: At one of its ends the junction is not consistent with the germline gene, which may arise from a read error. The V call is TRBV20-1, the J call TRBJ1-2; D is undetermined. The CDR3 covers 9 residues. Germline V gives CDR1 DFQATT, CDR2 SNEGSKA (reference sequence). The CDR3 spells CSAPPGNTF. Here the CDR3 DNA reads TGCAGTGCTCCGCCTGGCAACACCTTC.

This clonotype was observed many times. V usage is TRBV29-1 and J usage is TRBJ2-7; tentative D call: TRBD1 (5 bases). Trimming stripped 4 bases from V and 4 bases from J, with 8 bases between. The CDR3 length is 11 residues. Looked up from germline, CDR1 is SQVTM and CDR2 is ANQGSEA. The CDR3 reads CSVADSYEQYF. The CDR3 DNA reads TGCAGCGTTGCTGACAGTTACGAGCAGTACTTC.

This clonotype was seen at least ten times. The CDR3 region has the DNA TGTGCCAGCAGCGGGGGGGCCGGCACAGATACGCAGTATTTT. This sequence encodes CASSGGAGTDTQYF. The chain employs TRBV7-3 and TRBJ2-3; a possible D gene is TRBD2 (7 bases). The germline V gene has CDR1 SGHTA and CDR2 FQGTGA. CDR3 length: 14 residues. V shed 5 bases and J shed 1 base, with 10 bases lying between them.